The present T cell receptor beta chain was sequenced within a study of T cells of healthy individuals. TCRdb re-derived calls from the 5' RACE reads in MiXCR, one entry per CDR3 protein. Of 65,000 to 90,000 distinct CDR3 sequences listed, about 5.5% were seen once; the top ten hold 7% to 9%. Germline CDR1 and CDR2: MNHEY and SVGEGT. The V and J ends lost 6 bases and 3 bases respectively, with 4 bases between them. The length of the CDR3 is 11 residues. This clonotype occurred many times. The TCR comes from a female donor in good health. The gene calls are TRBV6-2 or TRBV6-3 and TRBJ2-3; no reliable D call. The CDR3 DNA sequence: TGTGCCAGCAGGATTACAGATACGCAGTATTTT. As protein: CASRITDTQYF.